This T cell receptor (beta chain) is from a study of T cell repertoires in cytomegalovirus infection. There are a few counts of this clonotype. The antigen is undetermined. Each CDR3 protein is one row after TCRdb ran MiXCR on the reads. Of some 110,000 distinct CDR3 sequences in the sample, 32% were seen once. CDR1 and CDR2 from the germline V gene are SEHNR and FQNEAQ (reference sequence). The CDR3 has 15 residues. With 5 bases clipped from V and 3 bases from J, the junction kept 5 bases outside the gene matches. This chain joins TRBV7-9 and TRBJ2-3; 10 nucleotides agree with TRBD2. The clonotype comes from a human donor in good health (CMV status not recorded). Some clones in this sample may be carry-over from other donors' samples. Sequences were derived from CD8+ T cells from cultured PBMCs, sampled from culture after CMV antigen stimulation. The CDR3 sequence is CASSILAGGTDTQYF. The CDR3 coding sequence is TGTGCCAGCAGCATCTTAGCGGGGGGAACAGATACGCAGTATTTT.